This T cell receptor beta chain is drawn from a study of T-cell reconstitution after alpha-beta-depleted transplantation in children. There are 15 residues in the CDR3. Trimming took 6 bases from V and 2 from J, leaving 15 bases between them. This clonotype has at least ten counts. Unique molecular identifiers were incorporated when the TCRbeta library was constructed. TCRdb redid the calling of the PCR reads with MiXCR, one entry per CDR3 protein. The top ten clones hold 3.5% to 4.5% of a sample with approximately 350,000 distinct CDR3 sequences, 13% of them seen once. The sample in question was PBMCs, obtained from the stem cell graft. The receptor was isolated from a human donor who donated a stem cell graft to a child with Fanconi anemia. The rearrangement links TRBV12-3 or TRBV12-4 to TRBJ2-3; D might be TRBD1 (6 bases). For the CDR3, the DNA is TGTGCCAGCAGAGCCACGGGACAAGTCACAGATACGCAGTATTTT. Its protein product is CASRATGQVTDTQYF.